These T cell receptor beta chains were read from a single sample in a study of blood T cell repertoires in COVID-19. TCRdb's copy holds only in-frame clones and misses some; the assay was immunoSEQ multiplex PCR. The sample lists about 230,000 clones; approximately 83% were seen once. The material sequenced was peripheral blood. The receptors were sampled from a man aged 35 to 55 with acute or convalescent COVID-19. Each CDR3 is given with its conserved first and last residue. D genes are given only for firm matches. The size field is filled for only some rows; it gives once, few, many or a size class.

abundance	v_gene	j_gene	d_gene	CDR3nt	CDR3aa
NA	TRBV2	TRBJ1-2	TRBD1	TGTGCCAGCAGTGCGGACAGGACTAACTATGGCTACACCTTC	CASSADRTNYGYTF
NA	TRBV6-5	TRBJ2-3	NA	TGTGCCAGCAATAGGCCAGGGGGCACAGATACGCAGTATTTT	CASNRPGGTDTQYF
NA	TRBV7-2	TRBJ2-7	NA	TGTGCCAGCAGCTTGGGGGGAGTGGAGCAGTACTTC	CASSLGGVEQYF
NA	TRBV6-6	TRBJ1-2	NA	TGTGCCAGCAGTTACTCGTTTAGCTCTCAGAGTGATGGCTACACCTTC	CASSYSFSSQSDGYTF
NA	TRBV5-6	TRBJ2-5	TRBD2	TGTGCCAGCAGCTTGGGGACTAGTCTTGGATCGGAGACCCAGTACTTC	CASSLGTSLGSETQYF
NA	TRBV7-9	TRBJ1-4	NA	TGTGCCAGCAGCCTTGGTAGCGAAAAACTGTTTTTT	CASSLGSEKLFF
NA	TRBV9	TRBJ1-4	TRBD1	TGTGCCAGCAGCACCGGGGACAGGGGGAATGAAAAACTGTTTTTT	CASSTGDRGNEKLFF
NA	TRBV6-5	TRBJ1-1	NA	TGTGCCAGCAGTTACACCCACAGTGCTGAAGCTTTCTTT	CASSYTHSAEAFF
NA	TRBV18	TRBJ1-1	TRBD1	TGTGCCAGCTCACCGTTGGGACAGCAGAACACTGAAGCTTTCTTT	CASSPLGQQNTEAFF
NA	TRBV2	TRBJ2-3	TRBD1	TGTGCCAGCAGTGCCTCCGGGACAGGGGGCCTAGATACGCAGTATTTT	CASSASGTGGLDTQYF
NA	TRBV7-9	TRBJ1-2	TRBD1	TGTGCCAGCAGCTTAGGAGCCCCCAGGGGGCGCGGCTACACCTTC	CASSLGAPRGRGYTF
NA	TRBV5-8	TRBJ2-3	NA	TGTGCCAGCAGCTTAATGGACTTTGGCACAGATACGCAGTATTTT	CASSLMDFGTDTQYF
NA	TRBV18	TRBJ2-7	TRBD1	TGTGCCAGCCGTCGGACAGGGTCCTCCTACGAGCAGTACTTC	CASRRTGSSYEQYF
NA	TRBV27	TRBJ1-1	NA	TGTGCCAGCAGTCCGACACAGGGAGTGAACACTGAAGCTTTCTTT	CASSPTQGVNTEAFF
NA	TRBV7-8	TRBJ2-7	TRBD1	TGTGCCAGCAGCTTAGACAGGGGTAGTAGTTACGAGCAGTACTTC	CASSLDRGSSYEQYF
NA	TRBV5-6	TRBJ2-7	NA	TGTGCCAGCAGCCGTCACCGGGACAACCCCCCCGGCGAGCAGTACTTC	CASSRHRDNPPGEQYF
NA	TRBV5-4	TRBJ1-2	NA	TGTGCCAGCAGCTTGGACAGCTCTAACTATGGCTACACCTTC	CASSLDSSNYGYTF
NA	TRBV11-1	TRBJ2-2	TRBD2	TGTGCCAGCAGCTCTGGACTAGCGGGAGGAGGAGGGGAGCTGTTTTTT	CASSSGLAGGGGELFF
NA	TRBV27	TRBJ1-2	NA	TGTGCCAGCGGGGGCCTTAACTATGGCTACACCTTC	CASGGLNYGYTF
NA	TRBV5-5	TRBJ1-2	NA	TGTGCCAGCAGCTTGTCCAGGGCGAATGGCTACACCTTC	CASSLSRANGYTF
NA	TRBV19	TRBJ2-7	NA	TGTGCCAGTAGCCCCCGGGGAGCGCGCTCCTACGAGCAGTACTTC	CASSPRGARSYEQYF
NA	TRBV4-3	TRBJ2-6	NA	TGCGCCAGCAGCCAAGACAGGTCCTGGGCCAACGTCCTGACTTTC	CASSQDRSWANVLTF
NA	TRBV25-1	TRBJ1-5	NA	TGTGCCAGCAGCCCAACGAGGGGGTTTGATCAGCCCCAGCATTTT	CASSPTRGFDQPQHF
once	TRBV11-3	TRBJ2-3	NA	TGTGCCAGCAGCACAGACCTCGACACAGATACGCAGTATTTT	CASSTDLDTDTQYF
once	TRBV7-9	TRBJ2-1	NA	TGTGCCAGCAGCGCGGGCTCCTACAATGAGCAGTTCTTC	CASSAGSYNEQFF
NA	TRBV5-8	TRBJ1-5	NA	TGTGCCAGCAGCTTGAGACTGAATAGCAATCAGCCCCAGCATTTT	CASSLRLNSNQPQHF
few	TRBV18	TRBJ1-4	NA	TGTGCCAGCTCCCTCAGTGGGGGGGCCGGTAATGAAAAACTGTTTTTT	CASSLSGGAGNEKLFF
once	TRBV3-1/TRBV3-2	TRBJ2-2	NA	TGTGCCAGCAGCTGGGGAGGCGTCGCGAACACCGGGGAGCTGTTTTTT	CASSWGGVANTGELFF
NA	TRBV6-5	TRBJ1-1	NA	TGTGCCAGCGCCCCCTGGGGGGGGACTGAAGCTTTCTTT	CASAPWGGTEAFF
NA	TRBV7-8	TRBJ2-3	NA	TGTGCCAGCAGCTCCAGAGATACGCAGTATTTT	CASSSRDTQYF
NA	TRBV9	TRBJ2-3	NA	TGTGCCAGCAGCCAGGACAACACAGATACGCAGTATTTT	CASSQDNTDTQYF
NA	TRBV19	TRBJ1-1	NA	TGTGCCAGTAGTATCCAGGGGAACACTGAAGCTTTCTTT	CASSIQGNTEAFF
NA	TRBV19	TRBJ1-3	NA	TGTGCCAGCGAATCCCGGAGTGGAAACACCATATATTTT	CASESRSGNTIYF
once	TRBV27	TRBJ2-7	NA	TGTGCCAGCAGGACCGGAGCTGCCGACTCCTACGAGCAGTACTTC	CASRTGAADSYEQYF
NA	TRBV2	TRBJ2-1	TRBD2	TGTGCCAGCAGTCGCGAGTCGGGGGGTTACAATGAGCAGTTCTTC	CASSRESGGYNEQFF
NA	TRBV15	TRBJ1-1	NA	TGTGCCACCAGCAGGGGAGGAACGGACACTGAAGCTTTCTTT	CATSRGGTDTEAFF
NA	TRBV20-1	TRBJ2-7	TRBD2	TGCAGTGCTAGTCGGGGGGACTTGGTACTCGAGCAGTACTTC	CSASRGDLVLEQYF
NA	TRBV12-3/TRBV12-4	TRBJ1-4	NA	TGTGCCAGCAGTACAGGGTTGGGGGAAAAACTGTTTTTT	CASSTGLGEKLFF
NA	TRBV15	TRBJ1-4	NA	TGTGCCACCAGCGAGGGAGGACGCGAAAAACTGTTTTTT	CATSEGGREKLFF
NA	TRBV30	TRBJ2-2	TRBD2	TGTGCCTGGGGTAGCGGGAGGATGCTCACCGGGGAGCTGTTTTTT	CAWGSGRMLTGELFF
NA	TRBV21-1	TRBJ1-5	NA	TGTGCCAGCAGCAAAGGTGACAGGGAGGGCAATCAGCCCCAGCATTTT	CASSKGDREGNQPQHF